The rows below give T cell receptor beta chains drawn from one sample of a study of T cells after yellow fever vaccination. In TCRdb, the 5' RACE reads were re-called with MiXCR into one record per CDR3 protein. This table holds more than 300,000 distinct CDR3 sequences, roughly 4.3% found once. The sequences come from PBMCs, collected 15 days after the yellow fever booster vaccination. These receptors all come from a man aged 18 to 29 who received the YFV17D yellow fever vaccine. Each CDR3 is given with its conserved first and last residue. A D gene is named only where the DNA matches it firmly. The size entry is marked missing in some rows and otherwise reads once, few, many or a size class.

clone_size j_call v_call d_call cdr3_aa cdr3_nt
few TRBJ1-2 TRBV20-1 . CSARKANREPHGYTF TGCAGTGCTAGAAAAGCAAACAGGGAACCCCATGGCTACACCTTC
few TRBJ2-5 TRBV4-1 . CASSQVGLHQETQYF TGCGCCAGCAGCCAAGTGGGACTGCACCAAGAGACCCAGTACTTC
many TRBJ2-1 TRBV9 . CASSVRGEGYNEQFF TGTGCCAGCAGCGTCCGGGGCGAGGGTTACAATGAGCAGTTCTTC
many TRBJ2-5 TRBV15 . CATSRDLGSETQYF TGTGCCACCAGCAGAGATTTGGGATCAGAGACCCAGTACTTC
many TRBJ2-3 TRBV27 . CASSSWAAGTDTQYF TGTGCCAGCAGTTCCTGGGCAGCGGGCACAGATACGCAGTATTTT
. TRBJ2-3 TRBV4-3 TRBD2 CASSQVTRTRVTDTQYF TGCGCCAGCAGCCAAGTAACTCGGACTAGGGTCACAGATACGCAGTATTTT
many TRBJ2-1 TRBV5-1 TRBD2 CASSQAGLAYNEQFF TGCGCCAGCAGCCAAGCGGGGCTCGCCTACAATGAGCAGTTCTTC
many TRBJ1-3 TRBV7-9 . CASSFGQGNTIYF TGTGCCAGCAGCTTTGGGCAGGGGAACACCATATATTTT
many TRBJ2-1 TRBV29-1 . CSVEQTPNEQFF TGCAGCGTTGAGCAAACGCCCAATGAGCAGTTCTTC
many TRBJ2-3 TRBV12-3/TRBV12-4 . CASSITGPTDTQYF TGTGCCAGCAGCATCACGGGACCCACAGATACGCAGTATTTT